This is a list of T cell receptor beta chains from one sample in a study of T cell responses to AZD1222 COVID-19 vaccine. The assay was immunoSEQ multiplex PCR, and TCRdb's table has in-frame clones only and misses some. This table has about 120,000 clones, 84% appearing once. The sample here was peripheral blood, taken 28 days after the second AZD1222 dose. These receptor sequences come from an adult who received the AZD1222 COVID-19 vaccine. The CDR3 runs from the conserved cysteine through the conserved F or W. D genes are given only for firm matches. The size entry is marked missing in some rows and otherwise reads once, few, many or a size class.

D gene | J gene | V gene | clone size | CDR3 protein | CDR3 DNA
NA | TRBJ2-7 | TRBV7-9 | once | CASSLGKPSEQYF | TGTGCCAGCAGCTTAGGAAAGCCCAGCGAGCAGTACTTC
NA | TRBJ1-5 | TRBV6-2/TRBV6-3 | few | CASSSFREGNQPQHF | TGTGCCAGCAGTTCCTTCAGGGAAGGTAACCAGCCCCAGCATTTT
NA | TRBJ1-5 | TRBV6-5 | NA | CASRLTVVGDQPQHF | TGTGCCAGCAGACTTACAGTCGTCGGGGATCAGCCCCAGCATTTT
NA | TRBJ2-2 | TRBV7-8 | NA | CASSLRPPNTGELFF | TGTGCCAGCAGCTTAAGGCCCCCTAACACCGGGGAGCTGTTTTTT
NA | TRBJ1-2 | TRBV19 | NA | CASSTDTGRSGYTF | TGTGCCAGTAGTACCGATACAGGGAGGAGCGGCTACACCTTC
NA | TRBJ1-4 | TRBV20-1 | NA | CSAPTAEKLFF | TGCAGTGCTCCGACAGCAGAAAAACTGTTTTTT
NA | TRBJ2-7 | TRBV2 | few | CASSKAGHEQYF | TGTGCCAGCAGTAAAGCGGGCCACGAGCAGTACTTC
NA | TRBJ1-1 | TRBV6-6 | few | CASSYQGPHTEAFF | TGTGCCAGCAGTTACCAGGGGCCCCACACTGAAGCTTTCTTT
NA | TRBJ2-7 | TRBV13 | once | CASSLGGGSSYEQYF | TGTGCCAGCAGCTTAGGAGGAGGAAGCTCCTACGAGCAGTACTTC
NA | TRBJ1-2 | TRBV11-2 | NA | CASSPGDGQYYGYTF | TGTGCCAGCAGCCCCGGCGACGGGCAATACTATGGCTACACCTTC
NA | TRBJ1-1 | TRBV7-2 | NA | CASSSGIEAFF | TGTGCCAGCAGCTCGGGTATTGAAGCTTTCTTT
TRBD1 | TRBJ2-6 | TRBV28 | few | CASRQGYGANVLTF | TGTGCCAGCCGACAGGGGTATGGGGCCAACGTCCTGACTTTC
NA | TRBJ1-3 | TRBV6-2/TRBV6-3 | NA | CASSDPGSRNTIYF | TGTGCCAGCAGTGACCCCGGCAGCAGAAACACCATATATTTT
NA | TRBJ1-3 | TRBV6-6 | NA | CASSYRGGRGGNTIYF | TGTGCCAGCAGTTACCGGGGTGGACGAGGGGGAAACACCATATATTTT
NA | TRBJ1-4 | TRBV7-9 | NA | CASSLETGREKLFF | TGTGCCAGCAGCTTAGAGACCGGTCGGGAAAAACTGTTTTTT
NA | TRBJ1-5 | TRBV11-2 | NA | CASSLGRTSNQPQHF | TGTGCCAGCAGCTTGGGACGGACTAGCAATCAGCCCCAGCATTTT
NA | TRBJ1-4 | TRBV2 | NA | CASSEVWVGPRKLFF | TGTGCCAGCAGTGAAGTGTGGGTTGGTCCAAGAAAACTGTTTTTT
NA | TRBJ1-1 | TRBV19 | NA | CASSFRISGTEAFF | TGTGCCAGTAGTTTCAGGATTTCGGGGACTGAAGCTTTCTTT
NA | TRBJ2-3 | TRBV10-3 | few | CAIKKGTDTQYF | TGTGCCATCAAGAAGGGCACAGATACGCAGTATTTT
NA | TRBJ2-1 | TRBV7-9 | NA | CASSLVQVYNEQFF | TGTGCCAGCAGCTTAGTACAGGTGTACAATGAGCAGTTCTTC
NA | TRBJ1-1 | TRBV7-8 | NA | CASSLVIQTEAFF | TGTGCCAGCAGCTTAGTGATACAGACTGAAGCTTTCTTT
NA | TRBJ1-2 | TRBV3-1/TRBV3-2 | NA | CASSQLGGISGYTF | TGTGCCAGCAGCCAACTCGGGGGTATAAGTGGCTACACCTTC
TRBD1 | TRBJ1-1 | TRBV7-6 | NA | CASSSGTGNYNTEAFF | TGTGCCAGCAGCTCCGGGACAGGGAACTATAACACTGAAGCTTTCTTT
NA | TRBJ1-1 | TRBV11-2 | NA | CASSLADFNRVEAFF | TGTGCCAGCAGCTTAGCAGATTTTAACAGGGTAGAAGCTTTCTTT
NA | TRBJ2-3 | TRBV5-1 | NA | CASSLAQGGADTQYF | TGCGCCAGCAGCTTGGCCCAGGGGGGCGCAGATACGCAGTATTTT
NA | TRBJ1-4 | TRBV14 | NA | CASSQSNRANEKLFF | TGTGCCAGCAGCCAATCGAACAGGGCGAATGAAAAACTGTTTTTT
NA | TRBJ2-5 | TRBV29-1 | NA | CSVGPANPQETQYF | TGCAGCGTTGGGCCAGCGAACCCCCAAGAGACCCAGTACTTC
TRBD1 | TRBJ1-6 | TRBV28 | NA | CASSLLGGAGSPLHF | TGTGCCAGCAGTTTATTAGGGGGCGCGGGATCACCCCTCCACTTT
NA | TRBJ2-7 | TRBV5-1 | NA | CASSTGGSSYEQYF | TGCGCCAGCAGCACGGGGGGCAGCTCCTACGAGCAGTACTTC
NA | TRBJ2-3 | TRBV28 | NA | CASSPTGWDRGGTDTQYF | TGTGCCAGCAGTCCCACGGGGTGGGATCGGGGTGGCACAGATACGCAGTATTTT
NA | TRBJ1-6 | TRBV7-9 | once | CASSFGRVAVDLHF | TGTGCCAGCAGCTTCGGCAGGGTGGCCGTGGACCTCCACTTT
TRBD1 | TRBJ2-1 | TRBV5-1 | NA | CASSLAPPGTGRVLNEQFF | TGCGCCAGCAGCTTGGCCCCCCCCGGGACAGGGCGGGTTTTGAATGAGCAGTTCTTC
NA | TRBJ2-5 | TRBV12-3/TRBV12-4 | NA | CASRHRDGTQYF | TGTGCCAGCAGGCACAGGGACGGGACCCAGTACTTC
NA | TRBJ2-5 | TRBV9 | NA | CASSVAGAQETQYF | TGTGCCAGCAGCGTAGCAGGGGCGCAAGAGACCCAGTACTTC
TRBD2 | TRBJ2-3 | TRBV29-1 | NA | CSVEGTGLKDTQYF | TGCAGCGTTGAAGGAACGGGACTAAAGGATACGCAGTATTTT
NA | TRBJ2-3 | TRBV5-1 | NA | CASSLARGGDTQYF | TGCGCCAGCAGCTTGGCCCGAGGCGGAGATACGCAGTATTTT
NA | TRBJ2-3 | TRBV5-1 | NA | CASSLGVWDKSTDTQYF | TGCGCCAGCAGCTTGGGTGTGTGGGATAAAAGCACAGATACGCAGTATTTT
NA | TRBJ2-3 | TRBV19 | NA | CASSSLDTDTQYF | TGTGCCAGTAGTTCTTTGGACACAGATACGCAGTATTTT
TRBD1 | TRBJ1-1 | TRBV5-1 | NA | CASSKGQGGFTEAFF | TGCGCCAGCAGCAAAGGACAGGGAGGATTCACTGAAGCTTTCTTT
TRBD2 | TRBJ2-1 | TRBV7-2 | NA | CASSLVGGLVSYNEQFF | TGTGCCAGCAGCTTGGTGGGGGGACTAGTGTCGTACAATGAGCAGTTCTTC
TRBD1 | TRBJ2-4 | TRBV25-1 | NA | CASRDSLGQSIQYF | TGTGCCAGCAGGGACTCCCTGGGACAGAGCATTCAGTACTTC
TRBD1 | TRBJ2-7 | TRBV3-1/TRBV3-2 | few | CASSLRQGTYEQYF | TGTGCCAGCAGCCTTAGACAGGGAACCTACGAGCAGTACTTC
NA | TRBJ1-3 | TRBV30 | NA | CAWSRSSGNTIYF | TGTGCCTGGAGTCGGAGCTCTGGAAACACCATATATTTT
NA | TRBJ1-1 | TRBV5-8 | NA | CASSLEAGHTEAFF | TGTGCCAGCAGCTTGGAGGCAGGTCACACTGAAGCTTTCTTT
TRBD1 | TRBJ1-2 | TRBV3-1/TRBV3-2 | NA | CASSLQGAPYGYTF | TGTGCCAGCAGCCTCCAGGGGGCACCCTATGGCTACACCTTC
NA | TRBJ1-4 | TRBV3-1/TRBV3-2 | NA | CASRPGTQREKLFF | TGTGCCAGCAGACCCGGGACTCAACGAGAAAAACTGTTTTTT
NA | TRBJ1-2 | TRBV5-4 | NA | CASSLQLNYGYTF | TGTGCCAGCAGCTTGCAACTCAACTATGGCTACACCTTC
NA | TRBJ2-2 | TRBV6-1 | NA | CASSLVNTGELFF | TGTGCCAGCAGTTTGGTTAACACCGGGGAGCTGTTTTTT
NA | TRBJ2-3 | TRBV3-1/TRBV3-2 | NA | CASSQDGAARSTDTQYF | TGTGCCAGCAGCCAAGATGGTGCAGCCAGAAGCACAGATACGCAGTATTTT
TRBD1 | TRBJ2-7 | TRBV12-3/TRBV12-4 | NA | CASSIRDRRYF | TGTGCCAGCAGTATCCGGGACAGGAGGTACTTC
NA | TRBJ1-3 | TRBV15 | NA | CATSRVRSGNTIYF | TGTGCCACCAGCAGAGTAAGGTCTGGAAACACCATATATTTT
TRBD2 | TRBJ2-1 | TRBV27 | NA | CATRGLAASYNEQFF | TGTGCCACCCGGGGACTAGCGGCATCCTACAATGAGCAGTTCTTC
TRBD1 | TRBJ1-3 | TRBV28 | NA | CASRSGQGNTIYF | TGTGCCAGCAGGTCGGGACAGGGAAACACCATATATTTT
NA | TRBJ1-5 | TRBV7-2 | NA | CASSLVSGGDQPQHF | TGTGCCAGCAGCTTAGTATCCGGGGGCGATCAGCCCCAGCATTTT